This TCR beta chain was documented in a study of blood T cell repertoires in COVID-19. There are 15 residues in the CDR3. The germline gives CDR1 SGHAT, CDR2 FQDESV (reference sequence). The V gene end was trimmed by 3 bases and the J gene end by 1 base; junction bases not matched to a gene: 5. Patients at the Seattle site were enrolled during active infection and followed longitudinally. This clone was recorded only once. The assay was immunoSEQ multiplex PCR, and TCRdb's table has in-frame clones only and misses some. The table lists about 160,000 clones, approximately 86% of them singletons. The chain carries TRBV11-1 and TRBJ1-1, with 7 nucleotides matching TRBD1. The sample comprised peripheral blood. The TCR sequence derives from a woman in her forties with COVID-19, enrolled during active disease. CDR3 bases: TGTGCCAGCAGCTTTAGTAGGACAGGGAACACTGAAGCTTTCTTT. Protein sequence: CASSFSRTGNTEAFF.